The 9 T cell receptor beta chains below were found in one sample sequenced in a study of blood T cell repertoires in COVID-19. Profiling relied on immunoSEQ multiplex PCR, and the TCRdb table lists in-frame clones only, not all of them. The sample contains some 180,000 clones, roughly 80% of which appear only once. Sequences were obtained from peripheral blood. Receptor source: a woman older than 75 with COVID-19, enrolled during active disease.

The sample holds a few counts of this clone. CDR3 nucleotide sequence: TGTGCCAGTAGTCAAGGGACAGGAGACACCGGGGAGCTGTTTTTT. Protein product: CASSQGTGDTGELFF. This chain connects TRBV19 to TRBJ2-2, with 8 bases that match TRBD1. Per the germline V gene, CDR1 is LNHDA and CDR2 is SQIVND (reference sequence). The CDR3 totals 15 residues. The trim removed 5 bases at V and 3 bases at J, leaving 5 bases unmatched.

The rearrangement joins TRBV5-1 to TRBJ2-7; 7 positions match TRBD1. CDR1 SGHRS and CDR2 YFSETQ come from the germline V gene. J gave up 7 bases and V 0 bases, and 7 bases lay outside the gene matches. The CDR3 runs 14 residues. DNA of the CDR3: TGCGCCAGCAGCTTGGCCGACAGGGCGAAAGAGCAGTACTTC. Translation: CASSLADRAKEQYF.

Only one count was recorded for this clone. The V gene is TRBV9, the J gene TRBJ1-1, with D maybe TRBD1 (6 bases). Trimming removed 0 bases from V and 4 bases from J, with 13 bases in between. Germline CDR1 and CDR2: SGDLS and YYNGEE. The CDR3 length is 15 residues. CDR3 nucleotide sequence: TGTGCCAGCAGCGTAGTGAACAGGGAAGGCACTGAAGCTTTCTTT. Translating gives CASSVVNREGTEAFF.

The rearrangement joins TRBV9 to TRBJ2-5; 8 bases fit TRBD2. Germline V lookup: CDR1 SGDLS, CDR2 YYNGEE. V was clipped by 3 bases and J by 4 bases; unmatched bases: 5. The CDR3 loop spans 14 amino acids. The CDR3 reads CASSALSGGETQYF. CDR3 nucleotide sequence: TGTGCCAGCAGCGCATTAAGCGGGGGAGAGACCCAGTACTTC. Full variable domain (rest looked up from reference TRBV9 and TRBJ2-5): DSGVTQTPKHLITATGQRVTLRCSPRSGDLSVYWYQQSLDQGLQFLIQYYNGEERAKGNILERFSAQQFPDLHSELNLSSLELGDSALYFCASSALSGGETQYFGPGTRLLVL.

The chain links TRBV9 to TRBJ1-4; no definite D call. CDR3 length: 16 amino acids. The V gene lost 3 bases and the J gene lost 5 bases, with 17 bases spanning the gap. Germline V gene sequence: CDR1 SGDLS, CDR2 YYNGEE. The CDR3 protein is CASSASSGSINEKLFF. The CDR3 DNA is TGTGCCAGCAGCGCCTCATCCGGGTCTATCAATGAAAAACTGTTTTTT.

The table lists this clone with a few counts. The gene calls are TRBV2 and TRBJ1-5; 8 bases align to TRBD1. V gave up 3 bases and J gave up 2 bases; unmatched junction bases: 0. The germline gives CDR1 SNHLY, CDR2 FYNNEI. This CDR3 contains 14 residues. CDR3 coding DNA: TGTGCCAGCAGTGAGGGACAGGGCAATCAGCCCCAGCATTTT. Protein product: CASSEGQGNQPQHF.

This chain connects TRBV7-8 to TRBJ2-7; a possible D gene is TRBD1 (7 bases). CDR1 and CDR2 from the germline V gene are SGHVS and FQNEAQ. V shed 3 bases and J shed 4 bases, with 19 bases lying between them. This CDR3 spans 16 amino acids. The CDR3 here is CASSFQGGARAYEQYF. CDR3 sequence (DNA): TGTGCCAGCAGCTTCCAGGGGGGCGCACGGGCATACGAGCAGTACTTC. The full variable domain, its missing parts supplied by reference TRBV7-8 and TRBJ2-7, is GAGVSQSPRYKVAKRGQDVALRCDPISGHVSLFWYQQALGQGPEFLTYFQNEAQLDKSGLPSDRFFAERPEGSVSTLKIQRTQQEDSAVYLCASSFQGGARAYEQYFGPGTRLTVT.

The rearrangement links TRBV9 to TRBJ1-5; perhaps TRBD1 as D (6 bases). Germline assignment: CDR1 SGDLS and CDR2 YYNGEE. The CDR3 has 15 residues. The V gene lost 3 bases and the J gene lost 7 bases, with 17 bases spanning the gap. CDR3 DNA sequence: TGTGCCAGCAGCGAGGGGGGGGTTCCCCTCCAGCCCCAGCATTTT. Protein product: CASSEGGVPLQPQHF. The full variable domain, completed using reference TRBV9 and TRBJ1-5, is DSGVTQTPKHLITATGQRVTLRCSPRSGDLSVYWYQQSLDQGLQFLIQYYNGEERAKGNILERFSAQQFPDLHSELNLSSLELGDSALYFCASSEGGVPLQPQHFGDGTRLSIL.

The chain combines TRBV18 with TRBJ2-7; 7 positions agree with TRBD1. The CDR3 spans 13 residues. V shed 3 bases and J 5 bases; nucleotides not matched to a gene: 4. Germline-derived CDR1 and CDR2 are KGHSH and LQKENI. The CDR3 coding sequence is TGTGCCAGCTCACCCGACAGGGATGACGAGCAGTACTTC. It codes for CASSPDRDDEQYF.